Shown below are 5 T cell receptor beta chains from a single sample sequenced in a study of CD8 T cells in Susac syndrome. Random hexamers primed reverse transcription of about 0.45 to 1 ug RNA. TCRdb fed the immunoSEQ multiplex PCR reads into MiXCR, producing one record per CDR3 protein. The repertoire holds hundreds of thousands of distinct CDR3 sequences, around 96% seen once, with about 0.1% in the top ten. The sequencing sample was made of CD4+ T cells from PBMCs. The receptor set was obtained from a human donor with Susac syndrome.

This chain joins TRBV6-6 and TRBJ2-5, with 11 nucleotides matching TRBD2. The CDR3 contains 15 residues. J gave up 5 bases and V 7 bases, and 9 bases lay outside the gene matches. In germline, CDR1 is MNHNY, CDR2 SVGAGI (reference sequence). The CDR3 bases are TGTGCCAGCAACGAACTAGCGGGAGATTGGGAGACCCAGTACTTC. It translates to CASNELAGDWETQYF.

The chain links TRBV20-1 to TRBJ1-1; D uncertain. Per germline, CDR1 DFQATT and CDR2 SNEGSKA (reference sequence). Trimming took off 6 bases at V and 4 bases at J, with 9 bases between the two ends. The CDR3 consists of 11 residues. CDR3 nucleotides: TGCAGTGCCGACTACCTCACTGAAGCTTTCTTT. Protein: CSADYLTEAFF.

This clonotype was counted only a few times. The chain has TRBV3-1 and TRBJ2-1; 7 bases match TRBD2. The CDR3 totals 15 residues. The V segment lost 4 bases and the J segment 3 bases; nucleotides outside the gene matches: 6. Germline V gives CDR1 LGHDT, CDR2 YNNKEL (reference sequence). The CDR3 here is CASSLAGGVYNEQFF. CDR3 DNA: TGTGCCAGCAGCCTAGCGGGCGGGGTCTACAATGAGCAGTTCTTC.

The CDR3: CASSLALAGGNNEQFF. CDR3 in DNA: TGTGCCAGCAGCTTGGCACTAGCGGGAGGGAACAATGAGCAGTTCTTC. The gene calls are TRBV5-4 and TRBJ2-1; 13 nucleotides match TRBD2. The CDR3 contains 16 residues. The junction had 2 bases not matched to a gene; V was cut back by 0 bases and J by 5 bases. The germline gives CDR1 SGHNT, CDR2 YYREEE (reference sequence).

V usage is TRBV20-1 and J usage is TRBJ1-5, with TRBD1 identical over 10 bases. Germline V gene data show CDR1 as DFQATT and CDR2 as SNEGSKA (reference sequence). The CDR3 is 17 amino acids. V lost 6 bases to trimming and J lost 4 bases; unmatched junction nucleotides: 15. The CDR3 region is CSAVGSTRGQGNQPQHF. The CDR3 nucleotides read TGCAGTGCCGTTGGTTCGACGCGGGGACAGGGGAATCAGCCCCAGCATTTT.